The subject of this entry is one TCR beta chain. The antigen this receptor binds is unknown. Within one base of it there is no much larger clone, and no base qualities were kept. This same CDR3 is encoded by further DNA sequences in the sample. From a lookup of the germline V gene (reference sequence), CDR1 and CDR2 are MNHEY and SMNVEV. V was cut back by 8 bases and J by 0 bases, leaving a gap of 16 bases between them. The CDR3 spans 15 residues, from the cysteine through the phenylalanine. The CDR3 DNA has 45 bases and is translated from base 1. This sample stems from a study of blood T cell repertoires in COVID-19 (TCRdb year 2020). About the study as a whole: The collaborator samples originated in the United States, Italy and Spain and spanned the acute and convalescent phases of COVID-19. The prospective study material was composed of cDNA or gDNA derived from T cells, B-cell-depleted T cells, or PBMCs. Subjects who had been exposed to COVID-19, were actively infected with it, or had recovered from it provided the deeply sampled blood TCRbeta repertoires that made up the dataset. The repertoires were released in a freely available public database meant as a resource for research on the immune response to SARS-CoV-2. The samples were drawn from two sources: the first 160 participants of the ongoing ImmuneRACE study, and over 950 subjects contributed by 6 global collaborators. The sample metadata nearly always contained a de-identified subject ID, COVID-19 status, age in years and sex. Where available, HLA class I and class II types were obtained from metadata supplied by the sample provider rather than from assay-based typing. Findings and caveats that apply to the study as a whole: The amount of clinical and demographic metadata varied by source and participant and was provided uncurated.

TCRbeta CDR3 regions were amplified from genomic DNA by means of the immunoSEQ Assay, a bias-controlled multiplex PCR. Turning to the authors' computational methods: Nucleated cell counts per sample were estimated from amplification of reference gene primers within the assay. Sequence reads were collapsed and filtered to measure the absolute abundance of every unique TCRbeta CDR3 rearrangement. Productive Simpson clonality was computed per sample as the square root of Simpson's diversity index over productive rearrangements. In TCRdb, the immuneACCESS table is reduced to in-frame sequences with V and J assigned. These tables do not hold every clone; where another copy was compared, an unresolved V gene accounts for under half, and the others remain unexplained. The V and J calls and the clone size are those of that table, but D and trimming were determined from the DNA. Recorded for this sample are 250,000 to 300,000 clones; approximately 91% of them occurred a single time. Of the sample, 1.5% to 2% is held by the ten largest clones.

In the prospective study, participants were about 18 to 95 years old, resided in 20 to 30 geographic areas of the United States, and were enrolled through a virtual design. In the prospective study, cohorts were assigned on the basis of participant-reported clinical history obtained from a screening survey and a study questionnaire. For ImmuneRACE Cohort 3, a participant was defined as recovered based on two consecutive negative NP/OP PCR tests, clearance by a healthcare professional, or resolution of symptoms. Each participant in the prospective study had whole blood, serum and a nasopharyngeal or oropharyngeal swab collected by mobile phlebotomists. Participants in the prospective study had the option to provide additional blood draws and questionnaires over an approximately 2-month period. Prospective study blood samples were shipped either frozen or at room temperature before DNA extraction.

The sequence joins TRBV27 to TRBJ1-1; the D gene is possibly TRBD1, with 6 bases matching. The TCR originated in a woman between 35 and 50 years old who had recovered from COVID-19. Sample: PBMCs or T cells enriched from blood (not recorded which). The CDR3 has the sequence CASSLSTGMNTEAFF. The DNA sequence is TGTGCCAGCTCCCTTTCCACAGGGATGAACACTGAAGCTTTCTTT.